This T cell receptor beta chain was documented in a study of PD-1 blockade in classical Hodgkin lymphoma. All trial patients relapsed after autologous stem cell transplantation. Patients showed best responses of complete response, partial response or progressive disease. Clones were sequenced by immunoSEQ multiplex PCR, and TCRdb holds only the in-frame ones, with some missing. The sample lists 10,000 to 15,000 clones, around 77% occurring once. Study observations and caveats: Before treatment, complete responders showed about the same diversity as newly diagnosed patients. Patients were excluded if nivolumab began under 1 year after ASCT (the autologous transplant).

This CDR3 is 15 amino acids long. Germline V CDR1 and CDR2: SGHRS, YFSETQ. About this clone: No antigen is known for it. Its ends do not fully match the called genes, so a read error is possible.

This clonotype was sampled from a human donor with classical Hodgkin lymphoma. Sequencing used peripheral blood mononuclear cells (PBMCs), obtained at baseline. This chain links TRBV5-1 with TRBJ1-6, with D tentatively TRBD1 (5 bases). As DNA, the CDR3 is TGCGCCAGCAGCTTGGATTTAGGGGCTAATTCACCCCCCCACTTT. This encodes CASSLDLGANSPPHF.